The clone carrying this T cell receptor (beta chain) was seen a single time. This sample was taken from a study of blood T cell repertoires in COVID-19. Trimming at V came to 5 bases and at J to 0 bases, leaving 6 bases not matched to a gene. Germline CDR1 is LGHDT and CDR2 is YNNKEL (reference sequence). The CDR3 has 16 amino acids. Assay used: immunoSEQ multiplex PCR; TCRdb lists only in-frame clones, some missing. The sample carries approximately 360,000 clones, approximately 87% recorded once. The chain joins TRBV3-1 (or the pseudogene TRBV3-2) to TRBJ2-1; 8 bases are shared with TRBD2. This clonotype was sampled from a man aged 35 to 55 in a cohort exposed to, infected with or recovered from COVID-19 (not recorded which). The sample was PBMCs or T cells enriched from blood (not recorded which). Here the CDR3 reads CASSAVTSGSYNEQFF. The CDR3 DNA reads TGTGCCAGCAGCGCGGTAACTAGCGGCTCCTACAATGAGCAGTTCTTC.